This paragraph reports one TCR beta chain. The data are from a study of shared clonotypes between healthy human individuals. Sequencing used immunoSEQ multiplex PCR; TCRdb keeps in-frame clones, though not all of them. This sample carries roughly 640,000 clones, less than 85% of them seen once, and the ten largest clones take over 1.5%. The clonotype originates from a woman aged 25-40 years in good health. The sample consisted of memory CD4+ T cells sorted from blood. Subset of the sample: CD45RA-negative fraction.

This CDR3 reads CASSQIAGGPETQYF. As DNA, the CDR3 is TGTGCCAGCAGTCAAATAGCGGGAGGGCCTGAGACCCAGTACTTC. The V gene is TRBV27, the J gene TRBJ2-5, with TRBD2 matching over 11 bases. The germline CDR1 and CDR2 sequences are MNHEY and SMNVEV (reference sequence). The CDR3 covers 15 residues. After removal of 5 bases from V and 5 bases from J, the junction contained 7 bases not matched to a gene.